This TCR beta chain was sequenced during a study of identical twins. General observations from the study: It was out-of-frame TCR alpha sharing in monozygotic twins that models underestimated.

The length of the CDR3 is 13 residues. The germline gives CDR1 LGHNT, CDR2 FRNRAP. V was pared by 8 bases and J by 6 bases, with 14 bases between. Worth noting for this clonotype: Its antigen remains unidentified.

A universal primer binding site was introduced by template switching. The final cDNA contained unique molecular identifiers. Via MiXCR, TCRdb re-called the 5' RACE reads, giving one row per CDR3 protein. The sample yields 1,800,000 or so distinct CDR3 sequences, more than 30% seen once. The chain carries TRBV12-5 and TRBJ2-1; no clear D gene. This receptor was obtained from a newborn girl in good health. The sample was cord blood. The chain's CDR3 is CASLRAMGNEQFF. CDR3 coding DNA: TGTGCTAGTCTAAGGGCAATGGGCAATGAGCAGTTCTTC.